The 14 T cell receptor beta chains below come from one sample, sequenced in a study of T-cell reconstitution after alpha-beta-depleted transplantation in children. Construction of the TCRbeta library involved unique molecular identifiers. TCRdb re-derived calls from the PCR reads in MiXCR, one entry per CDR3 protein. The repertoire holds around 580,000 distinct CDR3 sequences, with 20% to 30% as singletons. The sample in question was PBMCs, obtained before TCRalphabeta/CD19-depleted stem cell transplant. All receptors derive from a boy in the first two years of life with Wiskott-Aldrich syndrome, due to receive a stem cell transplant.

V is TRBV28 and J is TRBJ1-6; 8 bases map to TRBD1. V shed 3 bases and J 9 bases; nucleotides not matched to a gene: 10. The CDR3 has 16 residues. Germline V lookup: CDR1 MDHEN, CDR2 SYDVKM. The CDR3 spells CASSFLGQGGGSPLHF. CDR3 nucleotide sequence: TGTGCCAGCAGTTTCCTTGGACAGGGAGGGGGTTCACCCCTCCACTTT. The variable domain in full, completed from reference TRBV28 and TRBJ1-6, reads DVKVTQSSRYLVKRTGEKVFLECVQDMDHENMFWYRQDPGLGLRLIYFSYDVKMKEKGDIPEGYSVSREKKERFSLILESASTNQTSMYLCASSFLGQGGGSPLHFGNGTRLTVT.

The V call is TRBV12-3 or TRBV12-4, the J call TRBJ2-5; D is perhaps TRBD2 (5 bases). The CDR3 sequence is 12 residues long. Trimming stripped 4 bases from V and 7 bases from J, with 10 bases between. The CDR3 region is CASSSRSGTQYF. The CDR3 DNA sequence: TGTGCCAGCAGTTCCCGGAGCGGGACCCAGTACTTC.

There are many counts of this clonotype. This chain links TRBV6-2 or TRBV6-3 with TRBJ2-5, with D perhaps being TRBD1 or TRBD2 (5 bases each). Germline V gene lookup returns CDR1 MNHEY and CDR2 SVGEGT. The CDR3 has 15 residues. V dropped 0 bases and J dropped 4 bases, with 12 bases sitting between them. The CDR3: CASSYSSRGGETQYF. As DNA, the CDR3 is TGTGCCAGCAGTTACTCTAGCCGTGGGGGAGAGACCCAGTACTTC.

In its sample, this clonotype was seen a few times. The V gene is TRBV24-1, the J gene TRBJ2-2; unclear D gene. This CDR3 region has 14 residues. Trimming took off 5 bases at V and 7 bases at J, with 13 bases between the two ends. Germline CDR1 KGHDR, CDR2 SFDVKD. CDR3 nucleotide sequence: TGTGCCACCAGTGGTCGGCCGGGCATCGGGGAGCTGTTTTTT. Protein: CATSGRPGIGELFF.

This clonotype was seen at least ten times. J is TRBJ2-7 and V is TRBV7-9; 9 nucleotides align to TRBD1. Germline values: CDR1 SEHNR, CDR2 FQNEAQ (reference sequence). This CDR3 is 14 amino acids long. V lost 5 bases to trimming and J lost 4 bases; unmatched junction nucleotides: 6. The DNA for the CDR3 is TGTGCCAGCAGCCTGGGACAGGGCCTGTACGAGCAGTACTTC. Amino acid sequence: CASSLGQGLYEQYF.

The gene calls are TRBV7-8 and TRBJ2-1, with a weak D call TRBD2 (6 bases). The germline CDR1 and CDR2 sequences are SGHVS and FQNEAQ. V was pared by 5 bases and J by 3 bases, with 17 bases between. CDR3 length: 16 amino acids. CDR3 DNA: TGTGCCAGCAGCCAAATAGCGGTACCTTACTACAATGAGCAGTTCTTC. This codes for CASSQIAVPYYNEQFF.

The chain is built from TRBV20-1 and TRBJ1-3; D unresolved. The germline gives CDR1 DFQATT, CDR2 SNEGSKA (reference sequence). The CDR3 contains 14 residues. The V end lost 6 bases, the J end lost 0 bases, and 12 bases lay between the germline ends. CDR3 region: CSARPENSGNTIYF. In DNA form, the CDR3 reads TGCAGTGCGAGACCGGAGAACTCTGGAAACACCATATATTTT.

This clonotype has just one count. One junction end disagrees with the germline gene, perhaps due to a read error. The CDR3: CANSLLVGSYNEQYF. The CDR3 bases are TGTGCCAACAGCTTGCTAGTCGGCTCCTACAATGAGCAGTACTTC. The V and J genes are TRBV7-2 and TRBJ2-1; D unresolved. The DNA end is a closer match to TRBJ2-7, so the J assignment may be wrong. The CDR3 totals 15 residues. Germline values: CDR1 SGHTA, CDR2 FQGNSA.

This clonotype was seen a handful of times. V is TRBV5-1 and J is TRBJ1-1; D unclear. Germline V gene lookup returns CDR1 SGHRS and CDR2 YFSETQ. Trimming took off 4 bases at V and 0 bases at J, with 10 bases between the two ends. The CDR3 runs to 14 residues. CDR3 residues: CASSPRPMNTEAFF. CDR3 sequence (DNA): TGCGCCAGCAGCCCCCGCCCCATGAACACTGAAGCTTTCTTT.

This rearrangement joins TRBV29-1 to TRBJ1-2, with D perhaps matching TRBD1 (6 bases). V lost 3 bases to trimming and J lost 5 bases, with 16 bases between them. The germline V gene encodes CDR1 SQVTM and CDR2 ANQGSEA. This CDR3 is built from 14 residues. CDR3: CSVEMDSPDYGYTF. The CDR3 DNA reads TGCAGCGTTGAGATGGACAGCCCTGATTATGGCTACACCTTC.

This clonotype was observed a handful of times. This chain joins TRBV20-1 and TRBJ1-2; 7 bases fit TRBD1. After removal of 3 bases from V and 6 bases from J, the junction contained 7 bases not matched to a gene. Per germline, CDR1 DFQATT and CDR2 SNEGSKA (reference sequence). The CDR3 spans 13 residues. As DNA, the CDR3 is TGCAGTGCTAGTGAGGGGGCATGGGATGGCTACACCTTC. Protein: CSASEGAWDGYTF.

CDR3 sequence (DNA): TGTGCCAGCGGCTCGTCAGGGGCGGGGAAAAACATTCAGTACTTC. Its protein is CASGSSGAGKNIQYF. The rearrangement joins TRBV6-1 to TRBJ2-4; D assignment may be TRBD1 or TRBD2 (6 bases each). There are 15 residues in the CDR3. CDR1 MNHNS and CDR2 SASEGT come from the germline V gene. Between the trimmed V and J ends, which lost 8 bases and 4 bases, there was a span of 18 bases.

This chain uses TRBV20-1 with TRBJ2-7; 10 nucleotides match TRBD2. This CDR3 spans 14 amino acids. CDR1 and CDR2 from the germline V gene are DFQATT and SNEGSKA (reference sequence). V was pared by 5 bases and J by 0 bases, with 4 bases of the junction left unmatched. CDR3 DNA sequence: TGCAGTGCTCTACTAGCGGGACCCTCCTACGAGCAGTACTTC. Translating gives CSALLAGPSYEQYF.

The table lists this clonotype with many counts. The CDR3 sequence is CASSSPSGTETQYF. The CDR3 DNA follows: TGTGCCAGCAGCTCCCCTAGCGGGACAGAGACCCAGTACTTC. This sequence joins TRBV12-3 or TRBV12-4 and TRBJ2-5; 9 bases are a match to TRBD2. The CDR3 length is 14 residues. Trimming removed 6 bases from V and 4 bases from J; junction bases left unmatched: 6.